This T cell receptor (beta chain) was captured in a study of T-cell memory formation after mild COVID-19. The CDR3 runs to 14 residues. Germline V gives CDR1 MNHEY, CDR2 SVGEGT. The V gene lost 5 bases and the J gene lost 1 base, with 9 bases spanning the gap. Comment on this clonotype: What it binds is not known.

Study-level findings and limits: Some SARS-CoV-2-responding clones were already detected in memory before infection.

MiXCR, run by TCRdb on the 5' RACE reads, gives a single entry per CDR3 protein. The repertoire consists of tens of thousands of distinct CDR3 sequences, with less than 9.5% occurring once and the leading ten covering approximately 12%. The specimen was PBMCs or a T cell subset sorted from them (not recorded which). The TCR was taken from an adult woman who had mild COVID-19 (a few samples of this study predate the infection). Cell type and time point are not known. The chain uses TRBV6-2 or TRBV6-3 and TRBJ2-4, with D possibly being TRBD2 (5 bases). The DNA of the CDR3 is TGTGCCAGCAGTCAACTAGGGGCCAAAAACATTCAGTACTTC. It encodes CASSQLGAKNIQYF.